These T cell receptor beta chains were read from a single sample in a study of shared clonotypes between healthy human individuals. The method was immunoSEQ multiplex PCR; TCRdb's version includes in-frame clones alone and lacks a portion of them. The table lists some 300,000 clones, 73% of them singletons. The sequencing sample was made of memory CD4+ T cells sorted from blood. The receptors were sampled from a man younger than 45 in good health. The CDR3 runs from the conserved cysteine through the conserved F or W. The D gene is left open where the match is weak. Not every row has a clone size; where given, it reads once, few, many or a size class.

CASSSGDSADTQYF	TGTGCCAGCAGCTCAGGGGATTCGGCAGATACGCAGTATTTT	NA	14	NA	TRBV5-6	TRBJ2-3
CASSLAPGRTAYEQYF	TGCGCCAGCAGCTTGGCCCCTGGGCGGACCGCCTACGAGCAGTACTTC	NA	16	NA	TRBV5-1	TRBJ2-7
CATSVDRFLTGELFF	TGTGCCACCAGCGTAGACAGGTTCCTGACCGGGGAGCTGTTTTTT	NA	15	once	TRBV15	TRBJ2-2
CASSLEGSGIQYF	TGTGCCAGCAGCTTGGAGGGATCGGGCATTCAGTACTTC	NA	13	NA	TRBV5-4	TRBJ2-4
CASSLGARPEAFF	TGTGCCAGCAGCTTGGGGGCGCGTCCTGAAGCTTTCTTT	NA	13	NA	TRBV7-2	TRBJ1-1
CASSDHSRGPQHF	TGCGCCAGCAGTGACCACAGCAGAGGCCCCCAGCATTTT	NA	13	NA	TRBV10-1	TRBJ1-5
CASSPFKGTGYEQYF	TGTGCCAGCAGCCCCTTTAAAGGGACGGGGTACGAGCAGTACTTC	NA	15	NA	TRBV5-6	TRBJ2-7
CASSLAGGNEQFF	TGTGCCAGCAGCCTCGCCGGCGGGAATGAGCAGTTCTTC	NA	13	many	TRBV5-4	TRBJ2-1
CASSLGLANTGELFF	TGTGCCAGCAGCTTAGGGCTAGCGAACACCGGGGAGCTGTTTTTT	NA	15	once	TRBV7-8	TRBJ2-2
CASSLSGQGRTFF	TGTGCCAGCAGCTTATCCGGCCAGGGTCGTACTTTCTTT	NA	13	NA	TRBV5-6	TRBJ1-1
CASSLSLRLDQETQYF	TGTGCCAGCAGTTTATCCCTTAGGCTAGATCAAGAGACCCAGTACTTC	NA	16	NA	TRBV28	TRBJ2-5
CASSSADSTFF	TGCGCCAGCAGCTCGGCAGACAGCACGTTCTTC	NA	11	NA	TRBV5-1	TRBJ2-1
CASSTRQPSYEQYF	TGTGCCAGCAGCACCCGACAACCCTCCTACGAGCAGTACTTC	NA	14	NA	TRBV7-8	TRBJ2-7
CASTTSWGYEQYF	TGTGCCAGTACCACGAGCTGGGGTTACGAGCAGTACTTC	NA	13	NA	TRBV19	TRBJ2-7
CASSLARQDEQYF	TGTGCCAGCAGCTTAGCGAGGCAGGACGAGCAGTACTTC	NA	13	NA	TRBV7-2	TRBJ2-7
CASSLGPPGQGAYGYTF	TGTGCCAGCAGCTTGGGACCTCCGGGACAGGGGGCGTATGGCTACACCTTC	TRBD1	17	once	TRBV5-4	TRBJ1-2
CSVGRVSGANVLTF	TGCAGCGTTGGTAGGGTCTCTGGGGCCAACGTCCTGACTTTC	NA	14	NA	TRBV29-1	TRBJ2-6
CASSVGLAENTGELFF	TGTGCCAGCAGCGTAGGACTAGCGGAAAACACCGGGGAGCTGTTTTTT	TRBD2	16	few	TRBV9	TRBJ2-2
CASSLTGAGYNEQFF	TGTGCCAGCAGTTTGACAGGGGCTGGCTACAATGAGCAGTTCTTC	TRBD1	15	NA	TRBV6-6	TRBJ2-1
CASKSNAGEVYEQYF	TGTGCCAGCAAAAGCAACGCGGGAGAGGTCTACGAGCAGTACTTC	TRBD2	15	NA	TRBV2	TRBJ2-7
CASSDSPWDSTNYGYTF	TGTGCCAGCAGTGACTCCCCCTGGGACAGTACTAACTATGGCTACACCTTC	TRBD1	17	NA	TRBV25-1	TRBJ1-2
CAGGGDTYNEQFF	TGTGCCGGGGGAGGGGACACCTACAATGAGCAGTTCTTC	NA	13	NA	TRBV7-8	TRBJ2-1
CASSYGQVRYEQYF	TGTGCCAGCAGTTACGGACAGGTCCGCTACGAGCAGTACTTC	TRBD1	14	NA	TRBV6-5	TRBJ2-7
CASSPQGGEAFF	TGTGCCAGCAGTCCACAGGGGGGCGAAGCTTTCTTT	TRBD1	12	NA	TRBV7-9	TRBJ1-1
CASSSTTGGTYGYTF	TGCGCCAGCAGCTCGACTACCGGGGGAACCTATGGCTACACCTTC	NA	15	once	TRBV5-1	TRBJ1-2
CASSISLEETQYF	TGTGCCAGTAGTATTAGCCTCGAGGAGACCCAGTACTTC	NA	13	NA	TRBV19	TRBJ2-5
CASSHGQSYGYTF	TGTGCCAGCAGCCACGGACAGTCCTATGGCTACACCTTC	NA	13	NA	TRBV14	TRBJ1-2
CASSQEGGKPTGELFF	TGTGCCAGCAGCCAAGAGGGCGGTAAGCCGACCGGGGAGCTGTTTTTT	NA	16	NA	TRBV14	TRBJ2-2
CASSPTFGRGNTEAFF	TGTGCCAGTAGTCCCACATTCGGGAGGGGCAACACTGAAGCTTTCTTT	NA	16	NA	TRBV19	TRBJ1-1
CASSLGGQWETQYF	TGTGCCAGCAGCTTAGGTGGCCAGTGGGAGACCCAGTACTTC	NA	14	NA	TRBV11-3	TRBJ2-5
CASSLALARSYNEQFF	TGTGCCAGCAGCTTAGCCCTAGCGCGCTCCTACAATGAGCAGTTCTTC	NA	16	NA	TRBV7-2	TRBJ2-1
CASRPGWGFSGELFF	TGTGCCAGCAGACCAGGGTGGGGGTTCTCCGGGGAGCTGTTTTTT	NA	15	many	TRBV7-9	TRBJ2-2
CASRTGTAYGYTF	TGTGCCAGCAGAACCGGGACGGCCTATGGCTACACCTTC	NA	13	NA	TRBV2	TRBJ1-2
CASSLRAGSSYNEQFF	TGCGCCAGCAGCCTGCGAGCGGGAAGCTCCTACAATGAGCAGTTCTTC	TRBD2	16	NA	TRBV5-1	TRBJ2-1
CATSERTANSPLHF	TGTGCCACCAGCGAGAGGACGGCTAATTCACCCCTCCACTTT	NA	14	once	TRBV15	TRBJ1-6
CATSREKGPGQGFSYNEQFF	TGTGCCACCAGCAGAGAGAAAGGGCCGGGACAGGGATTCTCCTACAATGAGCAGTTCTTC	TRBD1	20	NA	TRBV15	TRBJ2-1
CASSLQGLTQYF	TGTGCCAGCAGTTTACAGGGCCTCACGCAGTATTTT	NA	12	few	TRBV28	TRBJ2-3
CASSLEGTGVYEQYF	TGCGCCAGCAGCTTGGAAGGGACAGGGGTCTACGAGCAGTACTTC	TRBD1	15	NA	TRBV5-1	TRBJ2-7
CASSFGFRDRDGYTF	TGTGCCAGCAGCTTTGGATTCCGGGACAGGGATGGCTACACCTTC	TRBD1	15	NA	TRBV7-2	TRBJ1-2
CASSLGTGVDQETQYF	TGTGCCAGCAGCTTAGGGACAGGGGTAGACCAAGAGACCCAGTACTTC	TRBD1	16	NA	TRBV11-3	TRBJ2-5
CASGRNTGELFF	TGTGCCAGCGGGAGGAACACCGGGGAGCTGTTTTTT	NA	12	few	TRBV28	TRBJ2-2
CASSLYWEVSYEQYF	TGTGCCAGCAGCTTGTACTGGGAAGTCTCCTACGAGCAGTACTTC	NA	15	NA	TRBV5-6	TRBJ2-7
CSDRLAFEQYF	TGCAGCGACCGACTAGCGTTCGAGCAGTACTTC	TRBD2	11	NA	TRBV29-1	TRBJ2-7
CASSAYRKRETQYF	TGTGCCAGCAGCGCCTACAGGAAAAGGGAGACCCAGTACTTC	NA	14	once	TRBV11-2	TRBJ2-5
CASSQGSIRELFF	TGTGCCAGCAGCCAAGGAAGTATCAGGGAGCTGTTTTTT	NA	13	NA	TRBV7-9	TRBJ2-2
CATSRGGQSRETQYF	TGTGCCACCAGCAGAGGAGGACAGTCCAGGGAGACCCAGTACTTC	NA	15	NA	TRBV15	TRBJ2-5
CASSLAVRAVGGPIYEQYF	TGTGCCAGCAGCTTAGCAGTCAGGGCGGTGGGGGGCCCAATCTACGAGCAGTACTTC	NA	19	NA	TRBV7-9	TRBJ2-7
CASSKTGVIDEQYF	TGTGCCAGCAGCAAGACAGGGGTTATTGACGAGCAGTACTTC	TRBD1	14	NA	TRBV5-4	TRBJ2-7
CASSKRSGVVSGELFF	TGTGCCAGTAGTAAACGATCAGGGGTTGTGAGCGGGGAGCTGTTTTTT	NA	16	NA	TRBV19	TRBJ2-2
CASSQEIPQGANTGELFF	TGCGCCAGCAGCCAAGAAATCCCACAGGGGGCAAACACCGGGGAGCTGTTTTTT	TRBD1	18	NA	TRBV4-3	TRBJ2-2
CASSLVLGSSQFF	TGTGCCAGCAGCTTAGTACTCGGCTCGTCGCAGTTCTTC	NA	13	NA	TRBV11-1	TRBJ2-1